This TCR beta chain is from a study of T cell repertoires in cytomegalovirus infection. Overall study context: CMV infection together with matching HLA type was indicated by public TCR beta signatures. Overall study findings and caveats: Public TCR beta family frequency separated CMV-and-HLA carriers, including in an independent cohort. Clonotype analysis showed dominance of the ex vivo response by HLA-C-restricted CMV-specific TCR beta clonotypes.

The sample holds a few counts of this clonotype. Its antigen is undetermined. TCRdb itself ran the reads through MiXCR, one entry per CDR3 protein. The sample holds about 460,000 distinct CDR3 sequences, around 10% seen once. The CDR3 loop spans 19 amino acids. Trimming stripped 5 bases from V and 0 bases from J, with 25 bases between. CDR1 is LGHNA, CDR2 YNFKEQ, per germline. This TCR came from a human donor in good health (CMV status not recorded). Some clones in this sample may be carry-over from other donors' samples. Input material: PBMCs. The V call is TRBV4-2, the J call TRBJ1-1, with a weak D call TRBD1 (5 bases). CDR3 loop: CASSGMGRTSDLMNTEAFF. The CDR3 DNA sequence: TGTGCCAGCAGCGGAATGGGACGGACGAGTGACCTGATGAACACTGAAGCTTTCTTT.